This is a list of T cell receptor beta chains from one sample in a study of shared clonotypes between healthy human individuals. Only in-frame clones appear in the TCRdb table, and some are missing; sequencing was by immunoSEQ multiplex PCR. This sample has 100,000 to 120,000 clones, with about 62% found just once. The sequenced material came from memory CD8+ T cells sorted from blood. The receptors here all came from a woman aged 25 to 39 in good health. Both conserved end residues are part of each CDR3. A D gene is named only where the DNA matches it firmly. Clone size is shown for a subset of rows, as once, few, many or a class of expanded clone.

D gene	clone size	V gene	J gene	CDR3 DNA	CDR3 protein
.	many	TRBV30	TRBJ2-7	TGTGCCTGGAGTCCGACAGTGGAACCCTACGAGCAGTACTTC	CAWSPTVEPYEQYF
.	.	TRBV28	TRBJ1-5	TGTGCCAGCAGAATACCCCGTCGCGGTTATAGCAATCAGCCCCAGCATTTT	CASRIPRRGYSNQPQHF
.	.	TRBV29-1	TRBJ1-5	TGCAGCGGAGCAAACGGGGATCATCAGCCCCAGCATTTT	CSGANGDHQPQHF
TRBD1	.	TRBV10-1	TRBJ2-7	TGCGCCAGCAGCCGGGACAGCAGCTCCTACGAGCAGTACTTC	CASSRDSSSYEQYF
.	few	TRBV27	TRBJ2-1	TGTGCCAGCAGGTCCAGCGGGACACTCGGGGAGCAGTTCTTC	CASRSSGTLGEQFF
.	.	TRBV5-1	TRBJ2-7	TGCGCCAGCAGCTTGGGAGGGGCCGCGGGCTACGAGCAGTACTTC	CASSLGGAAGYEQYF
.	.	TRBV6-4	TRBJ2-3	TGTGCCAGCAGTGATACCCCAATTGCAGATACGCAGTATTTT	CASSDTPIADTQYF
TRBD1	.	TRBV10-3	TRBJ1-6	TGTGCCATCAGTGAAACTGGGGACAGGGGGCGTACACCCCTCCACTTT	CAISETGDRGRTPLHF
.	.	TRBV11-2	TRBJ2-3	TGTGCCAGCAGTCAGAGGGACACAGATACGCAGTATTTT	CASSQRDTDTQYF
TRBD1	.	TRBV19	TRBJ2-6	TGTGCCAGTAGTATCGGACAGGGGGCGTCTGGGGCCAACGTCCTGACTTTC	CASSIGQGASGANVLTF
.	many	TRBV7-9	TRBJ2-7	TGTGCCAGCAGCCCAACCTCCTACGAGCAGTACTTC	CASSPTSYEQYF